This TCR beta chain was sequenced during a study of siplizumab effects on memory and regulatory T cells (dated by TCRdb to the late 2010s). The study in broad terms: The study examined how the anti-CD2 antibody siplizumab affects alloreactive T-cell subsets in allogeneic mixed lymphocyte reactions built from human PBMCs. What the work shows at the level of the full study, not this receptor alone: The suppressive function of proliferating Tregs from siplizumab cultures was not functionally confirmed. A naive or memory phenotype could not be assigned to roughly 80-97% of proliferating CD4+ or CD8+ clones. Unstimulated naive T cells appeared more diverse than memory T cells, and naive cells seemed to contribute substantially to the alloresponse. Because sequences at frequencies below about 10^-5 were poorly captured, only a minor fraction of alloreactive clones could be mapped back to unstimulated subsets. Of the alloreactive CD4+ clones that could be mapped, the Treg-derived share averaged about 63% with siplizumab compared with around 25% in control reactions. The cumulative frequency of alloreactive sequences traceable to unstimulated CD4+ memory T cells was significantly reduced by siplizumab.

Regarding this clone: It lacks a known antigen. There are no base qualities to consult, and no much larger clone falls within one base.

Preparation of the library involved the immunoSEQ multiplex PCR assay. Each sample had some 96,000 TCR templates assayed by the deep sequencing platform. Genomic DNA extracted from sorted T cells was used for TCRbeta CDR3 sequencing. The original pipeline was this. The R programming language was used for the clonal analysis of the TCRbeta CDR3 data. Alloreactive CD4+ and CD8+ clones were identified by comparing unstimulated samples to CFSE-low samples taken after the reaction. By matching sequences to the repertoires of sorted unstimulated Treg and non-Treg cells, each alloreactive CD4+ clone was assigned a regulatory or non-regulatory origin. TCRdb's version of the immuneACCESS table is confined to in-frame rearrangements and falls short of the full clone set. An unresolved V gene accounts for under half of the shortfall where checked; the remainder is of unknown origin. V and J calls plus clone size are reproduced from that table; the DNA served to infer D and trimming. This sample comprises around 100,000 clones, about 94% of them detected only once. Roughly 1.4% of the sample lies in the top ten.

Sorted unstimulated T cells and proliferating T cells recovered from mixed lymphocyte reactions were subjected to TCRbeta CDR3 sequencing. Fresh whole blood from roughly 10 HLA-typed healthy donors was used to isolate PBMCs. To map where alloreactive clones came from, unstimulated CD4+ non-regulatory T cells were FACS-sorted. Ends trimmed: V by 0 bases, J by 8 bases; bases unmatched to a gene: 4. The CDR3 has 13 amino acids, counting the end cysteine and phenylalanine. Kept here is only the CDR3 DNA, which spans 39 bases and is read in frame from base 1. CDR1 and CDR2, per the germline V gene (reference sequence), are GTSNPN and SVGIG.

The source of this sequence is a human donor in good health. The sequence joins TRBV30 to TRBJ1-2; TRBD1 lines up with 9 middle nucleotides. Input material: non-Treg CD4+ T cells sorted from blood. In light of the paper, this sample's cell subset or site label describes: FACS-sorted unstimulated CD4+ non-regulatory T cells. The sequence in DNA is TGTGCCTGGAGTGTAGACAGGGGGGACGGCTACACCTTC. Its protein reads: CAWSVDRGDGYTF.